The clone carrying this T cell receptor (beta chain) was counted a single time. Sample time point: longitudinal time-point 2. Stored at -80 C, 2 million PBMCs were the source of the unsorted libraries. This sample was included in a study of neurological immune-mediated disorders. This CDR3 is 16 amino acids long. The germline V gene has CDR1 KGHSH and CDR2 LQKENI. V lost 2 bases and J lost 1, with 12 bases in between. TCRdb redid the calling of the 5' RACE reads with MiXCR, one entry per CDR3 protein. The sample lists roughly 34,000 distinct CDR3 sequences, 13% occurring once. Sequences were obtained from PBMCs. The V and J genes are TRBV18 and TRBJ1-5; D unresolved. This TCR was recovered from a woman aged 40 to 50 in good health. CDR3 sequence (DNA): TGTGCCAGCTCACCAGGGTTTCGAGGGAGCAATCAGCCCCAGCATTTT. Its translation is CASSPGFRGSNQPQHF. The complete variable domain, with remaining parts taken from reference TRBV18 and TRBJ1-5, reads NAGVMQNPRHLVRRRGQEARLRCSPMKGHSHVYWYRQLPEEGLKFMVYLQKENIIDESGMPKERFSAEFPKEGPSILRIQQVVRGDSAAYFCASSPGFRGSNQPQHFGDGTRLSIL.